This T cell receptor beta chain emerged from a study of metastatic and nonmetastatic thyroid tumors. TCRdb reprocessed the PCR reads using MiXCR. Of about 12,000 clones listed, approximately 30% are singletons. No patient had received any treatment before thyroid surgery. This clone has at least ten counts. Input material: tumor tissue. This TCR was recovered from a female donor with papillary thyroid cancer or a benign thyroid nodule (not recorded which). Some clones in this sample may be carry-over from other donors' samples.

This CDR3 reads CASSDGDSIYGYTF. The CDR3 DNA reads as TGTGCCAGCAGCGACGGGGACAGTATCTATGGCTACACCTTC. The chain combines TRBV9 with TRBJ1-2; 7 nucleotides line up with TRBD1. The germline gives CDR1 SGDLS, CDR2 YYNGEE. CDR3 length equals 14 residues. With 3 bases clipped from V and 4 bases from J, the junction kept 6 bases outside the gene matches. Together with reference TRBV9 and TRBJ1-2, the CDR3 gives the full variable domain: DSGVTQTPKHLITATGQRVTLRCSPRSGDLSVYWYQQSLDQGLQFLIQYYNGEERAKGNILERFSAQQFPDLHSELNLSSLELGDSALYFCASSDGDSIYGYTFGSGTRLTVV.